This passage covers 7 T cell receptor beta chains from one sample sequenced in a study of identical twins. Using its own MiXCR run on the 5' RACE reads, TCRdb lists one record per CDR3 protein. This repertoire shows some 590,000 distinct CDR3 sequences, approximately 10% found once; its top ten account for roughly 3.2%. This sample also belongs to another study, concerning yellow fever vaccine responses in identical twins.

What was sequenced was PBMCs. Every receptor here comes from a woman aged 18-30 years in good health.

This clonotype has more than one count but fewer than ten. The chain carries TRBV30 and TRBJ2-7, with D hard to call. The CDR3 contains 14 residues. The germline V gene encodes CDR1 GTSNPN and CDR2 SVGIG (reference sequence). V was clipped by 3 bases and J by 3 bases, with 15 bases between them. The DNA for the CDR3 is TGTGCCTGGAGAAAATATACTGCCCACTACGAGCAGTACTTC. Protein sequence: CAWRKYTAHYEQYF.

This clonotype was seen a handful of times. CDR3 in amino acids: CASSGTRGYNEQFF. Here the CDR3 DNA reads TGTGCCAGCAGCGGGACCAGGGGCTACAATGAGCAGTTCTTC. The chain is built from TRBV27 and TRBJ2-1; a possible D gene is TRBD1 (6 bases). The CDR3 contains 14 residues. Germline V gene sequence: CDR1 MNHEY, CDR2 SMNVEV (reference sequence). V was shortened by 6 bases and J by 3 bases, with 12 bases between the two germline ends.

V gene TRBV3-1 combines with J gene TRBJ2-7; no firm D call. V dropped 6 bases and J dropped 6 bases, with 15 bases sitting between them. The germline V gene encodes CDR1 LGHDT and CDR2 YNNKEL (reference sequence). This CDR3 is built from 13 residues. Here the CDR3 reads CASSIKGTFEQYF. CDR3 coding DNA: TGTGCCAGCAGTATAAAGGGAACATTCGAGCAGTACTTC.

Ten or more counts support this clonotype. V is TRBV3-1 and J is TRBJ1-1, with D possibly matching TRBD1 (5 bases). Germline V gene sequence: CDR1 LGHDT, CDR2 YNNKEL (reference sequence). V gave up 2 bases and J gave up 1 base, with 11 bases separating them. The CDR3 totals 15 residues. CDR3 DNA: TGTGCCAGCAGCCAACCCTCGGGGGGGAACACTGAAGCTTTCTTT. Its protein product is CASSQPSGGNTEAFF.

This clonotype was counted a few times. The chain is built from TRBV24-1 and TRBJ1-4, with D possibly TRBD1 on 6 matching bases. CDR1 is KGHDR and CDR2 is SFDVKD in the germline V gene. This CDR3 contains 15 residues. V gave up 6 bases and J gave up 5 bases, with 15 bases separating them. The CDR3 bases are TGTGCCACCAGTCGCGAGGACAGAGAGAATGAAAAACTGTTTTTT. Its protein product is CATSREDRENEKLFF.

The V call is TRBV6-2 or TRBV6-3, the J call TRBJ2-3; TRBD2 matches at 12 bases. The CDR3 sequence is 15 residues long. V trimming: 5 bases; J trimming: 10 bases; junction bases outside the gene matches: 10. The germline gives CDR1 MNHEY, CDR2 SVGEGT. CDR3 in amino acids: CASSASSGGAQAQYF. CDR3 nucleotide sequence: TGTGCCAGCAGTGCCTCTAGCGGGGGGGCCCAAGCGCAGTATTTT.

This clonotype was counted at least ten times. The rearrangement links TRBV6-1 to TRBJ2-3; 10 bases are a match to TRBD1. This CDR3 comprises 14 residues. Germline loops: CDR1 MNHNS, CDR2 SASEGT. V lost 6 bases, J lost 4 bases, and 4 bases stayed unmatched. CDR3 protein: CASSQGQGSDTQYF. The CDR3 DNA follows: TGTGCCAGCAGCCAGGGACAGGGGTCAGATACGCAGTATTTT.